The clone carrying this TCR beta chain was found a few times. Its antigen is still unknown. TCRdb keeps only in-frame clones here, not all; method: immunoSEQ multiplex PCR. The table includes 30,000 or so clones, around 92% detected once. These data are taken from a study of T cells in localized non-small cell lung cancer. General study results and limits: The study detected a median around 57 of the top 100 tumor clones in adjacent lung. A higher density of T cells in blood coincided with extended overall survival. Among the tissues sampled, uninvolved adjacent lung had the highest T cell clonality, above tumor. Sequencing involved a lone tumor region, leaving heterogeneity possible.

Germline V gene lookup returns CDR1 SGHRS and CDR2 YFSETQ. V was cut by 0 bases and J by 3 bases, with 10 bases left in between. CDR3 size: 15 residues. This clonotype was sampled from an older female donor with stage I lung adenocarcinoma. The chain carries TRBV5-1 and TRBJ1-5; a weak D match, TRBD1 (6 bases). Sequenced here: peripheral blood, sampled before any cancer treatment. CDR3 nucleotide sequence: TGCGCCAGCAGCTTGGGAGGGGGATCCAATCAGCCCCAGCATTTT. Protein: CASSLGGGSNQPQHF.